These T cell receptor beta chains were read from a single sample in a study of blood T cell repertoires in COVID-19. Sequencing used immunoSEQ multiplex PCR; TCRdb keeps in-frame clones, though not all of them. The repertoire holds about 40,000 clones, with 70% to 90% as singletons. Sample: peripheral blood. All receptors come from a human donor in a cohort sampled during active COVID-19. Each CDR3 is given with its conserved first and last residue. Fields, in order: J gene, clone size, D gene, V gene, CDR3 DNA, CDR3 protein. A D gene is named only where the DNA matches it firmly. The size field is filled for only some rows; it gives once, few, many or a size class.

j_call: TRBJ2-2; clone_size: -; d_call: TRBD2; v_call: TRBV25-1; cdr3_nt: TGTGCCAGCAGTGAATTTGAGGCTAGCGGGGGGAACACCGGGGAGCTGTTTTTT; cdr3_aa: CASSEFEASGGNTGELFF
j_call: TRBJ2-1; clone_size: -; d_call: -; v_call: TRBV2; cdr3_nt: TGTGCCAGCAAGGTGGGCGGGGTGACCTACAATGAGCAGTTCTTC; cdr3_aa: CASKVGGVTYNEQFF
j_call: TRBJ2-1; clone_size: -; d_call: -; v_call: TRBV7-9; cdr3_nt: TGTGCCAGCAGCTTAGGGGAGAACGCCGCCGCGGACAATGAGCAGTTCTTC; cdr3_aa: CASSLGENAAADNEQFF
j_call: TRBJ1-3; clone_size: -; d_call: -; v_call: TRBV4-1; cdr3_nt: TGCGCCAGCAGCCGTTTCGACTTGGGGGGTTCTGGAAACACCATATATTTT; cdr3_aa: CASSRFDLGGSGNTIYF
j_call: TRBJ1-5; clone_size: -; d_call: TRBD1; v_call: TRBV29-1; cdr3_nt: TGCAGCGTCCTCGACAGGGACAGTCAGCCCCAGCATTTT; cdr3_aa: CSVLDRDSQPQHF
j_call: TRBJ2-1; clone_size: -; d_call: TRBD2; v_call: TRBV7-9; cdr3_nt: TGTGCCAGCAGCCCACTCAGCGGGGGGGATACCAATGAGCAGTTCTTC; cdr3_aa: CASSPLSGGDTNEQFF
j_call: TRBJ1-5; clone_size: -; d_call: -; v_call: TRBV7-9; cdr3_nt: TGTGCCAGCAGCTTACAGCGGGACGGGCCCCAGCATTTT; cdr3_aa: CASSLQRDGPQHF
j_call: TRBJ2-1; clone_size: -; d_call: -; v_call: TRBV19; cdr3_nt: TGTGCCAGTAGTATAGGGGCAGGAAACTACAATGAGCAGTTCTTC; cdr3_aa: CASSIGAGNYNEQFF
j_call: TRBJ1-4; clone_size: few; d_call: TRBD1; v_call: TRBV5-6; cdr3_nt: TGTGCCAGCAGCCGACGACAGGGGCGGGAAAAACTGTTTTTT; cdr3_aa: CASSRRQGREKLFF
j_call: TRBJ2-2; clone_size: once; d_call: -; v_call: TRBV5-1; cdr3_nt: TGCGCCAGCAGCTTGGTGGTCGGAGCGGACACCGGGGAGCTGTTTTTT; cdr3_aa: CASSLVVGADTGELFF
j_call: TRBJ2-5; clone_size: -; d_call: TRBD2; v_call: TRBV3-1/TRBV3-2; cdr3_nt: TGTGCCGCAATCTCGCGGGGGGCTCAAGAGACCCAGTACTTC; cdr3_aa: CAAISRGAQETQYF
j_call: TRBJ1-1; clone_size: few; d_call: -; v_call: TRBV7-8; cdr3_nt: TGTGCCAGCAGCTTCCGGGGAAGAGAGAAGGCTTTCTTT; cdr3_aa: CASSFRGREKAFF
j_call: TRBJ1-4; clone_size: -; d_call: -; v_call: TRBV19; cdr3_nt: TGTGCCAGTCAGGAGGGAGGTGGTGAAAAACTGTTTTTT; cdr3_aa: CASQEGGGEKLFF
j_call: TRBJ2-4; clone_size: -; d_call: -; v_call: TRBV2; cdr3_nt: TGTGCCAGCAGTGGTTCTCTAGGTGGGGCCAAAAACATTCAGTACTTC; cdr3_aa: CASSGSLGGAKNIQYF
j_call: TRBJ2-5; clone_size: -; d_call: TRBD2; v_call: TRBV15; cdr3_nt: TGTGCCACCAGCAGTGCTACCTTGGGTCGCGCCGGGAGGGAGACCCAGTACTTC; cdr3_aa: CATSSATLGRAGRETQYF
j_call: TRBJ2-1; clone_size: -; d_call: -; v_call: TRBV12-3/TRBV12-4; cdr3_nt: TGTGCCAGCAGTGGGGCGGGGATTAATGAGCAGTTCTTC; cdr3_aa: CASSGAGINEQFF